Below, 4 T cell receptor beta chains from the same sample are listed, as sequenced in a study of regulatory T cells in long-lasting Graves disease. Time point defined: newly diagnosed GD, antithyroid drugs for less than 3 months. PBMC-extracted RNA yielded the TCR library. Libraries of TCR beta came from iRepertoire HTBI primers plus Arm-PCR of CDR3 regions. TCRdb reprocessed the multiplex PCR reads via MiXCR and lists one record per CDR3 protein. The sample lists 200,000 to 250,000 distinct CDR3 sequences; about 19% were seen once. This same sample was also taken into another study, of T cells in Graves' hyperthyroidism and ophthalmopathy.

Material: peripheral blood mononuclear cells (PBMCs), obtained at new diagnosis, from a patient treated with antithyroid drugs. The receptor source for this set is a woman aged 25 to 39 with Graves disease.

Regarding this clonotype: This may come from a read error, since a much larger clone is one base off. V gene TRBV24-1 combines with J gene TRBJ1-2; D uncertain. The CDR3 totals 13 residues. Trimming took off 3 bases at V and 4 bases at J, with 8 bases between the two ends. Germline assignment: CDR1 KGHDR and CDR2 SFDVKD. This CDR3 reads CATSDPDGYGYTF. The DNA for the CDR3 is TGTGCCACCAGTGATCCGGACGGCTATGGCTACACCTTC.

On this clonotype: Given the absence of the conserved phenylalanine or tryptophan at the CDR3 end, a read error is likely. The chain links TRBV6-1 to TRBJ1-4, with D tentatively TRBD1 (5 bases). This CDR3 comprises 15 residues. Trimming stripped 1 base from V and 2 bases from J, with 8 bases between. CDR1 and CDR2 (germline): MNHNS, SASEGT. Here the CDR3 reads CASSEVDSTNEKLFS. DNA of the CDR3: TGTGCCAGCAGTGAAGTCGACAGTACTAATGAAAAACTGTTTTCT.

This clonotype came up once. The CDR3 nucleotides are TGTGCCAGCAGCTCAGGGGGCTCTCACTATGGCTACACCTTC. This translates into CASSSGGSHYGYTF. The rearrangement joins TRBV6-1 to TRBJ1-2; 8 nucleotides match TRBD1. The CDR3 spans 14 residues. V shed 6 bases and J 3 bases; nucleotides not matched to a gene: 6. Germline CDR1 and CDR2: MNHNS and SASEGT.

This clonotype was seen repeatedly, ten times or more. The chain joins TRBV11-2 to TRBJ2-5; D is undetermined. Per the germline V gene, CDR1 is SGHAT and CDR2 is FQNNGV. V gave up 8 bases and J gave up 7 bases, with 11 bases separating them. The CDR3 runs 11 residues. This CDR3 reads CASRYVGTQYF. Written as DNA, the CDR3 is TGTGCCAGCCGCTATGTGGGGACCCAGTACTTC.